Below are 14 T cell receptor beta chains sequenced from a single sample in a study of T cell changes during pregnancy in multiple sclerosis. Clones were read by immunoSEQ multiplex PCR, and TCRdb kept only the in-frame ones, dropping some. Here the sample spans tens of thousands of clones, approximately 92% being singletons. The sample here was CD8+ T cells from peripheral blood mononuclear cells, taken in the third trimester of pregnancy. The receptors originated from a female donor with multiple sclerosis, enrolled in a pregnancy study.

The J gene is TRBJ2-1, the V gene TRBV29-1; the match to TRBD2 covers 8 bases. J was trimmed by 1 base and V by 4 bases; bases with no gene match: 6. The CDR3 runs to 15 residues. The germline gives CDR1 SQVTM, CDR2 ANQGSEA. The DNA for the CDR3 is TGCAGCGTTGTGTATCGGGAGGGATCCTACAATGAGCAGTTCTTC. Its translation: CSVVYREGSYNEQFF.

The V call is TRBV9, the J call TRBJ2-1; the D is unclear. Per the germline V gene, CDR1 is SGDLS and CDR2 is YYNGEE. Trimming took 4 bases from V and 4 from J, leaving 12 bases between them. The CDR3 covers 14 residues. CDR3 amino acids: CASSPNALYNEQFF. The CDR3 nucleotides are TGTGCCAGCAGCCCCAATGCGTTATACAATGAGCAGTTCTTC.

The chain has TRBV15 and TRBJ2-5; D is unresolved. The germline V and J ends were trimmed by 0 bases and 11 bases, with 13 bases remaining between them. The CDR3 sequence is 13 residues long. Germline V gene data show CDR1 as LNHNV and CDR2 as YYDKDF (reference sequence). CDR3 amino acids: CATSRERWLEQYF. The CDR3 DNA reads as TGTGCCACCAGCAGAGAAAGGTGGTTGGAGCAGTACTTC.

This rearrangement joins TRBV19 to TRBJ2-7; TRBD1 might be the D (6 bases). Germline assignment: CDR1 LNHDA and CDR2 SQIVND (reference sequence). Trimming pared 4 bases from V and 0 bases from J, leaving 13 bases between. The CDR3 totals 15 residues. CDR3 in amino acids: CASSTSTGFSYEQYF. The CDR3 coding sequence is TGTGCCAGTAGTACCTCGACAGGCTTCTCCTACGAGCAGTACTTC.

The V and J genes are TRBV19 and TRBJ1-3, with D unresolved. V lost 5 bases, J lost 0 bases, and 8 bases lay in between. CDR1 and CDR2 from the germline V gene are LNHDA and SQIVND (reference sequence). CDR3 length: 14 amino acids. The CDR3 reads CASSLPDSGNTIYF. The CDR3 DNA reads TGTGCCAGTAGTTTACCAGACTCTGGAAACACCATATATTTT.

The J gene is TRBJ2-1, the V gene TRBV27, with 8 bases fitting TRBD2. This CDR3 is 14 amino acids long. With V trimmed by 4 bases and J by 7 bases, 6 bases remained unmatched. The germline CDR1 and CDR2 sequences are MNHEY and SMNVEV (reference sequence). In nucleotides, the CDR3 is TGTGCCAGCAGTTCGGGACTAGGGGAGAATGAGCAGTTCTTC. Translation gives CASSSGLGENEQFF.

The gene calls are TRBV9 and TRBJ2-6, with 9 bases that match TRBD1. The CDR3 consists of 17 residues. The J segment lost 0 bases and the V segment lost 4 bases, leaving 5 bases of the junction unmatched. Germline V CDR1 and CDR2: SGDLS, YYNGEE. The CDR3 is CASSPWTGDSGANVLTF. Written as DNA, the CDR3 is TGTGCCAGCAGCCCTTGGACAGGGGACTCTGGGGCCAACGTCCTGACTTTC. The entire variable domain, with the rest obtained from reference TRBV9 and TRBJ2-6, is as follows: DSGVTQTPKHLITATGQRVTLRCSPRSGDLSVYWYQQSLDQGLQFLIQYYNGEERAKGNILERFSAQQFPDLHSELNLSSLELGDSALYFCASSPWTGDSGANVLTFGAGSRLTVL.

This clone was seen just once. The rearrangement joins TRBV2 to TRBJ2-2; TRBD1 might be the D (6 bases). The V and J ends lost 3 bases and 5 bases respectively, with 16 bases between them. Germline loops: CDR1 SNHLY, CDR2 FYNNEI. The CDR3 is made up of 16 amino acids. CDR3 in DNA: TGTGCCAGCAGTGAGGCATCCGCTGGACAGACCGGGGAGCTGTTTTTT. Amino acid sequence: CASSEASAGQTGELFF.

This chain links TRBV7-6 with TRBJ2-1; 7 bases map to TRBD2. The CDR3 has 15 amino acids. The germline gives CDR1 SGHVS, CDR2 FNYEAQ. Germline trimming cut 4 bases from V and 0 bases from J; bases unmatched to any gene: 3. The CDR3 loop is CASSSSGPSYNEQFF. The DNA of the CDR3 is TGTGCCAGCAGCTCTAGCGGACCCTCCTACAATGAGCAGTTCTTC.

The chain has TRBV14 and TRBJ1-5; D gene unclear. The V end lost 0 bases, the J end lost 6 bases, and 6 bases lay between the germline ends. This CDR3 comprises 13 residues. Germline V gives CDR1 SGHDN, CDR2 FVKESK. CDR3 coding DNA: TGTGCCAGCAGCCAAGAGGGCTCTCAGCCCCAGCATTTT. This gives the protein CASSQEGSQPQHF.

The chain couples TRBV7-9 to TRBJ1-2; D is possibly TRBD1 (5 bases). CDR1 is SEHNR, CDR2 FQNEAQ, per germline (reference sequence). The CDR3 is 14 amino acids. V shed 5 bases and J shed 0 bases, with 10 bases lying between them. The CDR3 bases are TGTGCCAGCAGCCCCGCGGGGCCTAACTATGGCTACACCTTC. Protein product: CASSPAGPNYGYTF.

The gene calls are TRBV28 and TRBJ2-1, with D maybe TRBD1 (6 bases). The CDR3 has 16 amino acids. Trimming left V 6 bases short and J 0 bases short, with 15 bases between. Germline lookup yields CDR1 MDHEN and CDR2 SYDVKM. CDR3 DNA sequence: TGTGCCAGCAGGATCAGGGGCCTGATCTCCTACAATGAGCAGTTCTTC. Translated: CASRIRGLISYNEQFF.

The chain uses TRBV10-3 and TRBJ1-6; D unresolved. CDR1 and CDR2 (germline): ENHRY, SYGVKD. V was shortened by 0 bases and J by 2 bases, with 8 bases between the two germline ends. The CDR3 is 16 residues long. In nucleotides, the CDR3 is TGTGCCATCAGTGAGTCGTTAACTGCCTATAATTCACCCCTCCACTTT. It is translated as CAISESLTAYNSPLHF.

Here the CDR3 reads CASSSYREDQPQHF. CDR3 in DNA: TGTGCCAGCAGCTCTTATCGGGAAGATCAGCCCCAGCATTTT. The chain uses TRBV7-9 and TRBJ1-5; D is ambiguous. There are 14 residues in the CDR3. The germline V gene has CDR1 SEHNR and CDR2 FQNEAQ (reference sequence). Trimming removed 4 bases at V and 5 bases at J, with 12 bases between.